Below are 30 T cell receptor beta chains sequenced from a single sample in a study of blood T cells in healthy people across ages. Primed by a sample-barcoded 5' primer and a J-beta primer mix, a second PCR proceeded for 7 to 11 cycles. TCRdb reprocessed the 5' RACE reads with MiXCR, giving one entry per CDR3 protein. In the table there are roughly 800,000 distinct CDR3 sequences, 30% to 45% of which are singletons. The sequencing sample was made of blood. These receptors were taken from a man younger than 30 in good health.

This clonotype was found a few times. The chain carries TRBV12-3 or TRBV12-4 and TRBJ2-3; 9 positions match TRBD2. Trimming at V came to 4 bases and at J to 2 bases, leaving 4 bases not matched to a gene. The CDR3 totals 15 residues. The CDR3 DNA is TGTGCCAGCAGTTCGCAGCGGGAGGCCACAGATACGCAGTATTTT. This encodes CASSSQREATDTQYF.

This clonotype showed up just a few times. The chain combines TRBV12-3 or TRBV12-4 with TRBJ1-2; D perhaps matches TRBD1 (6 bases). V was pared by 4 bases and J by 3 bases, with 12 bases between. The CDR3 has 14 amino acids. CDR3 DNA sequence: TGTGCCAGCAGTTCCGGGACAAAGTACTATGGCTACACCTTC. Protein product: CASSSGTKYYGYTF.

This chain links TRBV25-1 with TRBJ2-2; 8 bases are a match to TRBD1. V lost 7 bases to trimming and J lost 3 bases; unmatched junction nucleotides: 10. CDR1 is MGHDK, CDR2 SYGVNS, per germline. This CDR3 contains 16 residues. This CDR3 is CASIPGGESHTGELFF. The CDR3 region has the DNA TGTGCCAGCATCCCAGGGGGCGAATCCCACACCGGGGAGCTGTTTTTT. The variable domain in full, with the rest retrieved from reference TRBV25-1 and TRBJ2-2, is EADIYQTPRYLVIGTGKKITLECSQTMGHDKMYWYQQDPGMELHLIHYSYGVNSTEKGDLSSESTVSRIRTEHFPLTLESARPSHTSQYLCASIPGGESHTGELFFGEGSRLTVL.

This chain uses TRBV6-2 or TRBV6-3 with TRBJ1-2; 8 nucleotides line up with TRBD1. The CDR3 has 16 amino acids. V shed 6 bases, J shed 5 bases, and the junction held 14 bases outside the gene matches. Germline V gives CDR1 MNHEY, CDR2 SVGEGT. CDR3 in DNA: TGTGCCAGCAGCCCTGTACCGGGACAGGAGGCGTATGGCTACACCTTC. This encodes CASSPVPGQEAYGYTF.

The chain uses TRBV7-2 and TRBJ2-1; 11 bases map to TRBD2. The CDR3 is 17 residues long. J gave up 4 bases and V 2 bases, and 7 bases lay outside the gene matches. Germline CDR1 is SGHTA and CDR2 is FQGNSA. The CDR3 sequence is CASSLSLAGGFYNEQFF. The CDR3, as DNA: TGTGCCAGCAGCTTATCCCTAGCGGGGGGATTTTACAATGAGCAGTTCTTC. The full variable domain, its missing parts supplied by reference TRBV7-2 and TRBJ2-1, is GAGVSQSPSNKVTEKGKDVELRCDPISGHTALYWYRQSLGQGLEFLIYFQGNSAPDKSGLPSDRFSAERTGGSVSTLTIQRTQQEDSAVYLCASSLSLAGGFYNEQFFGPGTRLTVL.

This clonotype was counted only a few times. The rearrangement uses TRBV27 and TRBJ1-4, with a weak D call TRBD1 (5 bases). V was pared by 4 bases and J by 0 bases, with 9 bases between. CDR1 is MNHEY, CDR2 SMNVEV, per germline (reference sequence). This CDR3 region has 15 residues. The CDR3 DNA is TGTGCCAGCAGTTCATTGACAGCAACTAATGAAAAACTGTTTTTT. This encodes CASSSLTATNEKLFF. The full variable domain, in which reference TRBV27 and TRBJ1-4 provide the parts outside the CDR3, is EAQVTQNPRYLITVTGKKLTVTCSQNMNHEYMSWYRQDPGLGLRQIYYSMNVEVTDKGDVPEGYKVSRKEKRNFPLILESPSPNQTSLYFCASSSLTATNEKLFFGSGTQLSVL.

The V gene is TRBV28, the J gene TRBJ2-3, with 7 bases that match TRBD1. V gave up 7 bases and J gave up 2 bases; unmatched junction bases: 27. CDR3 length: 21 amino acids. Germline CDR1 is MDHEN and CDR2 is SYDVKM. The CDR3 reads CASIPDPLGGRAQKVTDTQYF. The CDR3 nucleotides are TGTGCCAGCATCCCGGACCCGCTAGGGGGCCGGGCCCAAAAAGTCACAGATACGCAGTATTTT.

Many counts were recorded for this clonotype. This chain connects TRBV4-3 to TRBJ1-5; D is undetermined. The CDR3 spans 14 residues. Trimming removed 3 bases from V and 4 bases from J, with 10 bases in between. In germline, CDR1 is LGHNA, CDR2 YSLEER. In DNA, the CDR3 is TGCGCCAGCAGCCAGAGGATGAATAATCAGCCCCAGCATTTT. As protein: CASSQRMNNQPQHF.

This clonotype appeared a single time. The J gene is TRBJ2-3, the V gene TRBV7-2; 11 positions agree with TRBD2. V shed 2 bases and J 1 base; nucleotides not matched to a gene: 5. CDR3 length: 17 residues. Per germline, CDR1 SGHTA and CDR2 FQGNSA. The CDR3 DNA sequence: TGTGCCAGCAGCTTAATTCCGGGACTAGCGGGCACAGATACGCAGTATTTT. This sequence encodes CASSLIPGLAGTDTQYF. Supplemented by reference TRBV7-2 and TRBJ2-3, the full variable domain reads GAGVSQSPSNKVTEKGKDVELRCDPISGHTALYWYRQSLGQGLEFLIYFQGNSAPDKSGLPSDRFSAERTGGSVSTLTIQRTQQEDSAVYLCASSLIPGLAGTDTQYFGPGTRLTVL.

In this sample, this clonotype turned up a few times. The chain links TRBV2 to TRBJ1-4; no firm D call. CDR1 SNHLY and CDR2 FYNNEI come from the germline V gene. The V gene lost 0 bases and the J gene lost 11 bases, with 13 bases spanning the gap. This CDR3 contains 14 residues. This CDR3 reads CASSEAEDGRKLFF. For the CDR3, the DNA is TGTGCCAGCAGTGAAGCGGAGGACGGGAGGAAACTGTTTTTT.

Notes on this clonotype: It may be a read error: a sequence one base away is much more abundant. The CDR3 bases are TGTGTCAGCAGCCCCAGAGGGGGGTCTTACAATGAGCAGTTCTTC. Protein sequence: CVSSPRGGSYNEQFF. The chain uses TRBV6-2 or TRBV6-3 and TRBJ2-1; D may correspond to TRBD1 or TRBD2 (6 bases each). The CDR3 contains 15 residues. CDR1 MNHEY and CDR2 SVGEGT come from the germline V gene.

This clonotype was seen only a few times. This chain links TRBV27 with TRBJ1-2; TRBD1 aligns across 7 bases. J lost 5 bases, V lost 0 bases, and 12 bases had no gene match. The CDR3 length is 17 residues. Germline CDR1 is MNHEY and CDR2 is SMNVEV (reference sequence). CDR3 residues: CASSLSLANPGQYGYTF. The DNA for the CDR3 is TGTGCCAGCAGTTTATCTCTTGCCAACCCGGGACAGTATGGCTACACCTTC.

This clonotype was observed a few times. V and J are TRBV7-2 and TRBJ1-1, with D unclear. The CDR3 runs to 13 residues. V was trimmed by 5 bases and J by 6 bases, leaving 13 bases between them. Germline V lookup: CDR1 SGHTA, CDR2 FQGNSA. CDR3 nucleotide sequence: TGTGCCAGCAGCAGTTCCCCGACCTCTGAAGCTTTCTTT. This translates into CASSSSPTSEAFF.

This clonotype was found many times. DNA for the CDR3: TGTGCCAGCAGCCAAATTCCTCGACAGCTTCGCACAGATACGCAGTATTTT. Translated: CASSQIPRQLRTDTQYF. The chain uses TRBV12-3 or TRBV12-4 and TRBJ2-3; tentatively, D is TRBD1 (5 bases). This CDR3 region has 17 residues. Trimming removed 6 bases from V and 1 base from J, with 20 bases in between.

V gene TRBV6-5 combines with J gene TRBJ1-1; tentatively, D is TRBD1 (5 bases). CDR1 is MNHEY and CDR2 is SVGAGI in the germline V gene. This CDR3 comprises 11 residues. V lost 4 bases and J 6 bases, leaving 6 bases between the germline ends. The CDR3 DNA is TGTGCCAGCAGTTCGACAGCTGAAGCTTTCTTT. Its protein product is CASSSTAEAFF.

The sample holds a few counts of this clonotype. J is TRBJ1-1 and V is TRBV6-4; D is ambiguous. Between the trimmed V and J ends, which lost 7 bases and 2 bases, there was a span of 14 bases. This CDR3 has 14 residues. Germline CDR1 reads MRHNA; CDR2 reads SNTAGT. The CDR3 region has the DNA TGTGCCAGCAAGCCCGGACGGTCAAACACTGAAGCTTTCTTT. This codes for CASKPGRSNTEAFF.

Points on this clonotype: A far bigger clonotype differs at one base, so this is likely a read error. The genes are TRBV12-3 or TRBV12-4 and TRBJ2-3; D is perhaps TRBD2 (5 bases). The CDR3 spans 11 residues. CDR3 sequence (DNA): TGTGCCAGCAGCGTCGGGGATATGCAGTATTTT. Translating it yields CASSVGDMQYF.

V is TRBV27 and J is TRBJ1-6; D is undetermined. There are 14 residues in the CDR3. V was cut by 5 bases and J by 10 bases, with 15 bases left in between. Germline V gives CDR1 MNHEY, CDR2 SMNVEV (reference sequence). The CDR3 bases are TGTGCCAGCAGTGTTCCCGCGCCGGGCTCACCCCTCCACTTT. Protein product: CASSVPAPGSPLHF.

This clonotype was counted a few times. The gene calls are TRBV7-7 and TRBJ2-5; D not certain. The germline gives CDR1 SSHAT, CDR2 FNYEAQ (reference sequence). V lost 2 bases and J 2 bases, leaving 9 bases between the germline ends. The CDR3 loop spans 14 amino acids. CDR3 DNA: TGTGCCAGCAGCTTACAGGTTACTCAAGAGACCCAGTACTTC. It codes for CASSLQVTQETQYF.

Remarks on this clonotype: A much bigger clone sits one base away, suggesting this may be a read error. The gene calls are TRBV29-1 and TRBJ2-7; 8 positions match TRBD1. The V segment lost 6 bases and the J segment 7 bases; nucleotides outside the gene matches: 11. CDR3 size: 13 residues. Germline V gene data show CDR1 as SQVTM and CDR2 as ANQGSEA. This CDR3 reads CSVDRGSYNEQYF. The CDR3 DNA follows: TGCAGCGTCGACAGGGGTTCATACAATGAGCAGTACTTC.

Note on this clonotype: Germline is not matched at one junction end, which may reflect a read error. This chain links TRBV4-3 with TRBJ1-2, with D tentatively TRBD1 (6 bases). Germline CDR1 is LGHNA and CDR2 is YSLEER. The CDR3 length is 15 residues. The CDR3 coding sequence is TGCACCAGCAGCCAAGGGGACACAACTAACTATGGCTACACCTTC. Residues: CTSSQGDTTNYGYTF.

A remark on this clonotype: It may be a read error: a sequence one base away is much more abundant. J is TRBJ2-1 and V is TRBV4-1; 12 nucleotides agree with TRBD2. V shed 8 bases and J 4 bases; nucleotides not matched to a gene: 12. Germline CDR1 MGHRA, CDR2 YSYEKL. The CDR3 is 17 residues long. The CDR3 sequence is CASGLETTSGGYNEQFF. The CDR3 nucleotides read TGCGCCAGCGGCCTAGAGACAACTAGCGGGGGGTACAATGAGCAGTTCTTC.

This chain joins TRBV28 and TRBJ2-7; D unresolved. Germline CDR1 MDHEN, CDR2 SYDVKM. The CDR3 totals 11 residues. V was pared by 6 bases and J by 4 bases, with 7 bases between. This CDR3 reads CASRTRYEQYF. The CDR3 region has the DNA TGTGCCAGCAGGACGCGTTACGAGCAGTACTTC. The whole variable domain, filled in from reference TRBV28 and TRBJ2-7, reads DVKVTQSSRYLVKRTGEKVFLECVQDMDHENMFWYRQDPGLGLRLIYFSYDVKMKEKGDIPEGYSVSREKKERFSLILESASTNQTSMYLCASRTRYEQYFGPGTRLTVT.

The V call is TRBV5-1, the J call TRBJ1-3, with D possibly being TRBD1 (5 bases). V gave up 0 bases and J gave up 4 bases, with 11 bases separating them. This CDR3 is built from 15 residues. CDR1 and CDR2 from the germline V gene are SGHRS and YFSETQ. CDR3 region: CASSLEGERGNTIYF. The CDR3 DNA sequence: TGCGCCAGCAGCTTGGAAGGGGAGCGCGGAAACACCATATATTTT.

This chain links TRBV10-3 with TRBJ1-1, with a weak D call TRBD1 (6 bases). Germline lookup yields CDR1 ENHRY and CDR2 SYGVKD. This CDR3 has 14 amino acids. V gave up 2 bases and J gave up 4 bases, with 11 bases separating them. The CDR3, as DNA: TGTGCCATCAGTGAGACAGGGTGGGGCACTGAAGCTTTCTTT. Its translation is CAISETGWGTEAFF.

This clonotype was recorded at least ten times. The gene calls are TRBV4-3 and TRBJ2-1; the match to TRBD1 covers 7 bases. The CDR3 runs to 16 residues. Trimming at V came to 7 bases and at J to 7 bases, leaving 16 bases not matched to a gene. From germline, CDR1 is LGHNA and CDR2 YSLEER. The DNA for the CDR3 is TGCGCCAGCACCCAGAATTACAGGGGCAACGTGAATGAGCAGTTCTTC. Translated, it gives CASTQNYRGNVNEQFF.

This clonotype was found a few times. The chain couples TRBV29-1 to TRBJ2-3, with 7 nucleotides matching TRBD1. The CDR3 is 13 amino acids. The germline CDR1 and CDR2 sequences are SQVTM and ANQGSEA. Losses at the gene ends were 4 bases for V and 4 bases for J; bases not matched to a gene: 5. In DNA form, the CDR3 reads TGCAGCGTTGCGACAGGGCGGGCAGATACGCAGTATTTT. Protein: CSVATGRADTQYF.

This sequence joins TRBV20-1 and TRBJ2-7; the D gene could be TRBD1 or TRBD2 (5 bases each). V shed 5 bases and J shed 0 bases, with 14 bases lying between them. The CDR3 is 14 amino acids. The germline V gene has CDR1 DFQATT and CDR2 SNEGSKA (reference sequence). CDR3 in DNA: TGCAGTGCTGAACCCGGGGACGGCTCCTACGAGCAGTACTTC. As protein: CSAEPGDGSYEQYF.

This clonotype was observed a single time. Given a much more abundant clone one base away, this may be a read error. The chain employs TRBV20-1 and TRBJ1-4; D is possibly TRBD1 (5 bases). CDR1 and CDR2 from the germline V gene are DFQATT and SNEGSKA (reference sequence). V lost 2 bases to trimming and J lost 7 bases, with 11 bases between them. This CDR3 has 13 amino acids. In DNA, the CDR3 is TGCAGTGCTAGAAGGGCGGGACTTGAAAAACTGTTTTTT. This codes for CSARRAGLEKLFF.

J is TRBJ1-4 and V is TRBV5-1; 7 bases align to TRBD1. The length of the CDR3 is 16 residues. Germline CDR1 is SGHRS and CDR2 is YFSETQ. J gave up 5 bases and V 4 bases, and 11 bases lay outside the gene matches. The CDR3 loop is CASSEQTGTANEKLFF. The CDR3 DNA reads TGCGCCAGCAGCGAACAAACCGGGACAGCGAATGAAAAACTGTTTTTT. Together with reference TRBV5-1 and TRBJ1-4, the CDR3 gives the full variable domain: KAGVTQTPRYLIKTRGQQVTLSCSPISGHRSVSWYQQTPGQGLQFLFEYFSETQRNKGNFPGRFSGRQFSNSRSEMNVSTLELGDSALYLCASSEQTGTANEKLFFGSGTQLSVL.